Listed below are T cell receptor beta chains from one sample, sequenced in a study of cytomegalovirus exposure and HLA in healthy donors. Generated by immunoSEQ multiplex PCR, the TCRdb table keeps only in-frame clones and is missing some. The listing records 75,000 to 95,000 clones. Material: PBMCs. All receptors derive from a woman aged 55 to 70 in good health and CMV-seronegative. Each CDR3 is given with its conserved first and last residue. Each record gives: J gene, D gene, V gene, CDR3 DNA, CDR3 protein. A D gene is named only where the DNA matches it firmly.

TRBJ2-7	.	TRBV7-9	TGTGCCAGCAGCTTAACGGGGGGCAGCTCCTACGAGCAGTACTTC	CASSLTGGSSYEQYF
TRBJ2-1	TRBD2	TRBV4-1	TGCGCCAGCAGCCAAGAGCCTAGCGGTTACAATGAGCAGTTCTTC	CASSQEPSGYNEQFF
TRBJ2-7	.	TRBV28	TGTGCCAGCAGTCAAACGGGGGGCCCCTACGAGCAGTACTTC	CASSQTGGPYEQYF
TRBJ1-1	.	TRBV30	TGTGCCTGGAGTGTATCTGACAGGCGTGAGGCTGAAGCTTTCTTT	CAWSVSDRREAEAFF
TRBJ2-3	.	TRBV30	TGTGCCTGGCAGGGAGGTACAGATACGCAGTATTTT	CAWQGGTDTQYF
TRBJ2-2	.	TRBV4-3	TGCGCCAGCAGCCAAGAGTTTGCCAGCCTAGGGGACACCGGGGAGCTGTTTTTT	CASSQEFASLGDTGELFF
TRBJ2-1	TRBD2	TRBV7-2	TGTGCCAGCAGCTCACGAAATATAGCGGGAGGGAACAATGAGCAGTTCTTC	CASSSRNIAGGNNEQFF
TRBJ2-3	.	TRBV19	TGTGCCAGTAGTATAAGGACTCACACCGATACGCAGTATTTT	CASSIRTHTDTQYF
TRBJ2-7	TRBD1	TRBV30	TGTGCCTGGAGTCCACAGACAGGGGAGTACTTC	CAWSPQTGEYF
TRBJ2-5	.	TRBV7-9	TGTGCCAGCAGCTTAGCAGGAGGGGGCGATTTGCAAGAGACCCAGTACTTC	CASSLAGGGDLQETQYF